These 18 T cell receptor beta chains were all obtained from the same sample, sequenced in a study of regulatory T cells in long-lasting Graves disease. Both iRepertoire HTBI primers and Arm-PCR of CDR3 regions were used to build the TCR beta libraries. TCRdb reprocessed the multiplex PCR reads with MiXCR, giving one entry per CDR3 protein. The top ten hold 20% of the sample, which has about 330,000 distinct CDR3 sequences, about 17% seen once. Time point here: newly diagnosed GD, antithyroid drugs for less than 3 months. PBMC RNA was the source of the TCR library. This same sample was also part of a study on T cells in Graves' hyperthyroidism and ophthalmopathy.

The sample in question was peripheral blood mononuclear cells (PBMCs), obtained at new diagnosis, from a patient treated with antithyroid drugs. Source of these receptors: a young woman with Graves disease.

This clonotype has a count of ten or more. The chain links TRBV5-1 to TRBJ1-2; 7 bases map to TRBD1. Per germline, CDR1 SGHRS and CDR2 YFSETQ. This CDR3 has 15 amino acids. With 7 bases clipped from V and 5 bases from J, the junction kept 14 bases outside the gene matches. The CDR3 region is CASGAGGIGAYGYTF. The CDR3 bases are TGCGCCAGCGGGGCAGGGGGAATAGGAGCGTATGGCTACACCTTC.

The genes are TRBV10-2 and TRBJ2-7, with 8 bases identical to TRBD2. The junction had 9 bases not matched to a gene; V was cut back by 2 bases and J by 6 bases. CDR1 is WSHSY and CDR2 is SAAADI in the germline V gene. The length of the CDR3 is 15 residues. In DNA, the CDR3 is TGCGCCAGCAGTGAGGTTAGAGCGGGAGTCGTCGAGCAGTACTTC. Residues: CASSEVRAGVVEQYF.

The chain recombines TRBV5-1 with TRBJ2-2; 11 positions match TRBD1. Germline-derived CDR1 and CDR2 are SGHRS and YFSETQ. The CDR3 runs 16 residues. J was trimmed by 2 bases and V by 3 bases; bases with no gene match: 3. The CDR3 DNA sequence: TGCGCCAGCAGCTCCGGGACAGGGGGAAACACCGGGGAGCTGTTTTTT. This sequence encodes CASSSGTGGNTGELFF.

This clonotype has a count of ten or more. CDR3 nucleotide sequence: TGTGCCAGCAGGCGAGTAGCGGGGCAAGAGACCCAGTACTTC. Its translation is CASRRVAGQETQYF. The V and J genes are TRBV6-1 and TRBJ2-5; 8 bases match TRBD2. The V gene's germline CDR1 is MNHNS and CDR2 SASEGT. V was pared by 6 bases and J by 2 bases, with 5 bases of the junction left unmatched. This CDR3 has 14 residues.

J is TRBJ1-4 and V is TRBV12-3 or TRBV12-4; D is uncertain. V dropped 6 bases and J dropped 7 bases, with 15 bases sitting between them. The CDR3 extends over 14 amino acids. In DNA form, the CDR3 reads TGTGCCAGCAGCCTGCCGGGTATTGGTGAAAAACTGTTTTTT. Its protein product is CASSLPGIGEKLFF.

This clonotype was detected many times. V gene TRBV6-1 combines with J gene TRBJ2-1; D is unclear. Trimming removed 5 bases from V and 2 bases from J, with 10 bases in between. In germline, CDR1 is MNHNS, CDR2 SASEGT. The length of the CDR3 is 14 residues. CDR3 in amino acids: CASSPFTAYNEQFF. DNA for the CDR3: TGTGCCAGCAGTCCCTTTACAGCCTACAATGAGCAGTTCTTC.

This clonotype was detected ten times or more. This chain joins TRBV9 and TRBJ1-1; no definite D call. Trimming took off 4 bases at V and 7 bases at J, with 17 bases between the two ends. This CDR3 comprises 14 residues. Per germline, CDR1 SGDLS and CDR2 YYNGEE. CDR3 sequence: CASSPGRATHEAFF. For the CDR3, the DNA is TGTGCCAGCAGCCCTGGTAGAGCCACCCATGAAGCTTTCTTT.

Worth noting for this clonotype: Relative to the germline gene, one junction end is altered; a read error may explain this. The chain employs TRBV7-9 and TRBJ1-1, with D unresolved. The germline V gene encodes CDR1 SEHNR and CDR2 FQNEAQ (reference sequence). CDR3 size: 16 residues. CDR3 sequence reads: CAGSLGNLAKNTEAFF. DNA for the CDR3: TGTGCCGGCAGCTTAGGAAATCTGGCAAAGAACACTGAAGCTTTCTTT.

This clonotype has ten or more counts. V is TRBV7-8 and J is TRBJ1-5; D might be TRBD1 (5 bases). The CDR3 sequence is 16 residues long. CDR1 is SGHVS, CDR2 FQNEAQ, per germline. Deletions cut 5 bases from V and 5 bases from J, with 19 bases between. Here the CDR3 reads CASSPTGVVLDQPQHF. Written as DNA, the CDR3 is TGTGCCAGCAGCCCCACGGGGGTGGTTTTGGATCAGCCCCAGCATTTT.

This clonotype came up many times. This chain links TRBV18 with TRBJ1-1; D perhaps matches TRBD1 (5 bases). This CDR3 spans 16 amino acids. Germline-derived CDR1 and CDR2 are KGHSH and LQKENI. V shed 6 bases and J shed 0 bases, with 17 bases lying between them. CDR3: CASSYIRQLLNTEAFF. The DNA for the CDR3 is TGTGCCAGCTCCTACATCCGACAGCTCCTGAACACTGAAGCTTTCTTT.

This clonotype was detected many times. The chain uses TRBV20-1 and TRBJ2-1, with D uncertain. Trimming took 3 bases from V and 6 from J, leaving 9 bases between them. CDR1 is DFQATT and CDR2 is SNEGSKA in the germline V gene (reference sequence). The CDR3 is 12 amino acids. The CDR3 reads CSASKQANEQFF. DNA of the CDR3: TGCAGTGCTAGTAAGCAGGCCAATGAGCAGTTCTTC.

This clonotype showed up many times. The V gene is TRBV6-5, the J gene TRBJ2-3, with D perhaps TRBD1 (6 bases). The CDR3 runs to 15 residues. Trimming left V 2 bases short and J 4 bases short, with 13 bases between. Germline V gene data show CDR1 as MNHEY and CDR2 as SVGAGI. This chain's CDR3 is CASSYAQGRADTQYF. Written as DNA, the CDR3 is TGTGCCAGCAGTTACGCGCAGGGGCGGGCAGATACGCAGTATTTT.

Points on this clonotype: Germline is not matched at one junction end, which may reflect a read error. As DNA, the CDR3 is TGTGCTAGCAGCTTGGGGAGCGGGGGGCAAAACAATGAGCAGTTCTTC. Translated: CASSLGSGGQNNEQFF. The V call is TRBV7-7, the J call TRBJ2-1; the match to TRBD2 covers 9 bases. The CDR3 extends over 16 amino acids. Germline V lookup: CDR1 SSHAT, CDR2 FNYEAQ (reference sequence).

The sample holds many counts of this clonotype. The genes are TRBV7-8 and TRBJ2-7, with 9 bases matching TRBD2. The germline gives CDR1 SGHVS, CDR2 FQNEAQ. J gave up 3 bases and V 1 base, and 4 bases lay outside the gene matches. This CDR3 comprises 15 residues. The CDR3 loop is CASSLEAGGFYEQYF. DNA for the CDR3: TGTGCCAGCAGCTTAGAAGCGGGAGGATTCTACGAGCAGTACTTC. Full variable domain (missing parts from reference TRBV7-8 and TRBJ2-7): GAGVSQSPRYKVAKRGQDVALRCDPISGHVSLFWYQQALGQGPEFLTYFQNEAQLDKSGLPSDRFFAERPEGSVSTLKIQRTQQEDSAVYLCASSLEAGGFYEQYFGPGTRLTVT.

This clonotype was counted at least ten times. A read error is the likely source, as a far larger clone sits one nucleotide away. The J gene is TRBJ2-5, the V gene TRBV30; TRBD2 aligns across 10 bases. The CDR3 consists of 15 residues. Germline-derived CDR1 and CDR2 are GTSNPN and SVGIG (reference sequence). V lost 3 bases and J lost 11; bases outside the gene matches: 15. The CDR3, as DNA: TGTGCCTGGAGAGAGAGCGGGAGGGACTACAATGAGCAGTACTTC. Residues: CAWRESGRDYNEQYF. Supplemented by reference TRBV30 and TRBJ2-5, the full variable domain reads SQTIHQWPATLVQPVGSPLSLECTVEGTSNPNLYWYRQAAGRGLQLLFYSVGIGQISSEVPQNLSASRPQDRQFILSSKKLLLSDSGFYLCAWRESGRDYNEQYFGPGTRLLVL.

This clonotype was picked up many times. V and J are TRBV6-2 or TRBV6-3 and TRBJ1-1, with TRBD1 as a possible D gene (6 bases). V was clipped by 5 bases and J by 0 bases, with 10 bases between them. Germline CDR1 MNHEY, CDR2 SVGEGT. This CDR3 region has 14 residues. Here the CDR3 reads CASSLDRLNTEAFF. CDR3 sequence (DNA): TGTGCCAGCAGTCTCGACAGGCTGAACACTGAAGCTTTCTTT.

Details on this clonotype: At one of its ends the junction is not consistent with the germline gene, which may arise from a read error. The V gene is TRBV7-9, the J gene TRBJ2-7; D uncertain. Per germline, CDR1 SEHNR and CDR2 FQNEAQ (reference sequence). CDR3 length: 13 amino acids. For the CDR3, the DNA is TGTGCCAGCAGCGACGTTGTGTCATACGAGCACTACTTC. Protein product: CASSDVVSYEHYF.

This clonotype was seen at least ten times. This chain links TRBV29-1 with TRBJ2-5, with 9 bases aligning to TRBD2. V was clipped by 1 base and J by 3 bases; unmatched bases: 3. The CDR3 runs 14 residues. CDR1 and CDR2 (germline): SQVTM, ANQGSEA. In DNA form, the CDR3 reads TGCAGCGTTGAAGTAGCGGGGGTGGAAGAGACCCAGTACTTC. Its translation: CSVEVAGVEETQYF.